These 25 T cell receptor beta chains share one sample of origin, sequenced in a study of neurological immune-mediated disorders. TCRdb re-called the 5' RACE reads with MiXCR, one entry per CDR3 protein. In the table there are about 59,000 distinct CDR3 sequences, under 30% of which are singletons. Time point described: technical triplicate 2. Sample: PBMCs. These receptors came from a man in his 60s with HTLV-1-associated myelopathy (HAM/TSP).

At least ten counts were recorded for this clonotype. J is TRBJ2-1 and V is TRBV19; D remains ambiguous. Deletions cut 3 bases from V and 5 bases from J, with 14 bases between. The length of the CDR3 is 15 residues. CDR1 LNHDA and CDR2 SQIVND come from the germline V gene (reference sequence). CDR3 sequence (DNA): TGTGCCAGTAGTATTTACTCCCTGACCGACAATGAGCAGTTCTTC. Amino acids: CASSIYSLTDNEQFF.

This clonotype was recorded many times. The V call is TRBV6-5, the J call TRBJ1-1; D uncertain. The germline gives CDR1 MNHEY, CDR2 SVGAGI. CDR3 length: 14 amino acids. V gave up 6 bases and J gave up 9 bases, with 20 bases separating them. The CDR3 sequence is CASRDVLSGGKAFF. In DNA, the CDR3 is TGTGCCAGCAGGGACGTTTTGTCCGGAGGGAAAGCTTTCTTT.

This clonotype was seen repeatedly, ten times or more. The rearrangement links TRBV20-1 to TRBJ2-1; TRBD1 matches at 7 bases. The CDR3 is made up of 12 amino acids. V was pared by 8 bases and J by 8 bases, with 9 bases of the junction left unmatched. Per germline, CDR1 DFQATT and CDR2 SNEGSKA (reference sequence). CDR3 amino acids: CSTTGPGDEQFF. The CDR3 DNA follows: TGCAGTACGACAGGGCCAGGGGATGAGCAGTTCTTC.

This clonotype was recorded many times. The rearrangement joins TRBV7-2 to TRBJ2-1, with 7 positions matching TRBD2. Losses at the gene ends were 1 base for V and 0 bases for J; bases not matched to a gene: 3. CDR1 is SGHTA, CDR2 FQGNSA, per germline. This CDR3 contains 16 residues. The CDR3: CASSLGGGGSYNEQFF. DNA of the CDR3: TGTGCCAGCAGCTTAGGAGGCGGGGGCTCCTACAATGAGCAGTTCTTC.

This clonotype was counted at least ten times. This sequence joins TRBV12-3 or TRBV12-4 and TRBJ1-2; 7 bases align to TRBD1. J gave up 4 bases and V 5 bases, and 7 bases lay outside the gene matches. This CDR3 contains 14 residues. The CDR3 DNA sequence: TGTGCCAGCAGTCGAGGGGGCAGTGCCTATGGCTACACCTTC. It encodes CASSRGGSAYGYTF.

This clonotype was seen ten or more times. CDR3 nucleotides: TGTGCCAGCAGTGACCTCCTACAAGAGACCCAGTACTTC. As protein: CASSDLLQETQYF. The gene calls are TRBV25-1 and TRBJ2-5; unclear D gene. CDR3 length: 13 residues. Germline CDR1 is MGHDK and CDR2 is SYGVNS. The V gene lost 3 bases and the J gene lost 2 bases, with 7 bases spanning the gap.

This clonotype was recorded at least ten times. The V gene is TRBV11-2, the J gene TRBJ2-1; no clear D gene. This CDR3 has 13 residues. Trimming pared 1 base from V and 4 bases from J, leaving 5 bases between. Germline V lookup: CDR1 SGHAT, CDR2 FQNNGV. In DNA form, the CDR3 reads TGTGCCAGCAGCTTAGTCCAGTACAATGAGCAGTTCTTC. It codes for CASSLVQYNEQFF.

A word on this clonotype: A read error may account for a junction end that differs from germline. The chain links TRBV5-1 to TRBJ2-1; the match to TRBD2 covers 8 bases. CDR3 length equals 18 residues. Germline values: CDR1 SGHRS, CDR2 YFSETQ. In DNA form, the CDR3 reads TGCGCCATCAGCCCGGTGGCTAGCGGGTCCTACTCCTACAATGAGCAGTTCTTC. Its protein is CAISPVASGSYSYNEQFF.

This clonotype has at least ten counts. CDR3 DNA sequence: TGTGCCAGCAGTTACTCCCCTGGATCCTATGGCTACACCTTC. Residues: CASSYSPGSYGYTF. This chain connects TRBV6-2 or TRBV6-3 to TRBJ1-2; D gene uncertain. V was pared by 0 bases and J by 4 bases, with 9 bases between. This CDR3 is 14 amino acids long. CDR1 and CDR2 from the germline V gene are MNHEY and SVGEGT.

This clonotype was detected ten times or more. The CDR3 nucleotides are TGCGCCAGCAGCCAAGAGGCCACTAAGTTCTTC. Protein sequence: CASSQEATKFF. The rearrangement uses TRBV4-1 and TRBJ2-1; D is unclear. Germline V CDR1 and CDR2: MGHRA, YSYEKL. The CDR3 has 11 amino acids. The V end lost 0 bases, the J end lost 14 bases, and 8 bases lay between the germline ends.

For this clonotype: The junction departs from the called germline gene at one end, perhaps through a read error. The genes are TRBV5-1 and TRBJ2-7; the match to TRBD2 covers 8 bases. This CDR3 has 15 amino acids. Looked up from germline, CDR1 is SGHRS and CDR2 is YFSETQ. The CDR3 reads CVSSLGSGRPYEQYF. CDR3 nucleotides: TGTGTCAGCAGCTTGGGAAGCGGGAGACCCTACGAGCAGTACTTC.

This clonotype was picked up many times. The gene calls are TRBV5-1 and TRBJ1-6; no definite D call. V dropped 2 bases and J dropped 7 bases, with 13 bases sitting between them. There are 15 residues in the CDR3. CDR1 SGHRS and CDR2 YFSETQ come from the germline V gene. The CDR3 loop is CASSLSAISNSPLHF. For the CDR3, the DNA is TGCGCCAGCAGCTTATCAGCTATATCGAATTCACCCCTCCACTTT.

In the case of this clonotype: A much larger clone is a single base away; this may be a read error. The chain is built from TRBV20-1 and TRBJ2-7; no clear D. The CDR3 extends over 14 amino acids. Germline values: CDR1 DFQATT, CDR2 SNEGSKA (reference sequence). CDR3 nucleotide sequence: TGCAATGCTTGGGGTTCCAGCGTTGGGGACGAGCAGTACTTC. Translation gives CNAWGSSVGDEQYF.

There are many counts of this clonotype. The V and J genes are TRBV7-6 and TRBJ2-3, with D uncertain. The germline V gene encodes CDR1 SGHVS and CDR2 FNYEAQ. V lost 2 bases, J lost 4 bases, and 4 bases lay in between. This CDR3 spans 12 amino acids. The CDR3 DNA follows: TGTGCCAGCAGCTTAATTTCAGATACGCAGTATTTT. This encodes CASSLISDTQYF. Supplemented by reference TRBV7-6 and TRBJ2-3, the full variable domain reads GAGVSQSPRYKVTKRGQDVALRCDPISGHVSLYWYRQALGQGPEFLTYFNYEAQQDKSGLPNDRFSAERPEGSISTLTIQRTEQRDSAMYRCASSLISDTQYFGPGTRLTVL.

In its sample, this clonotype was seen many times. This sequence joins TRBV3-1 and TRBJ2-1; D remains unclear. The germline V gene has CDR1 LGHDT and CDR2 YNNKEL (reference sequence). There are 13 residues in the CDR3. V was pared by 3 bases and J by 13 bases, with 16 bases between. CDR3 protein: CASSQPAGGRQFF. In DNA form, the CDR3 reads TGTGCCAGCAGCCAGCCCGCAGGTGGACGACAGTTCTTC.

This clonotype appeared many times. The V call is TRBV7-2, the J call TRBJ1-1, with no clear D. The CDR3 contains 16 residues. Trimming cost V 4 bases and J 0 bases, with 15 bases left between them. Germline loops: CDR1 SGHTA, CDR2 FQGNSA. The DNA for the CDR3 is TGTGCCAGCAGCTATGACTCCACTTCGTTGAACACTGAAGCTTTCTTT. Translation gives CASSYDSTSLNTEAFF.

This clonotype was seen repeatedly, ten times or more. Here the CDR3 DNA reads TGTGCCAGTAGTCCCCCTGGGGCAGCCAACACTGAAGCTTTCTTT. It yields the protein CASSPPGAANTEAFF. The gene calls are TRBV19 and TRBJ1-1; tentatively, D is TRBD1 (5 bases). CDR3 length: 15 residues. Germline CDR1 reads LNHDA; CDR2 reads SQIVND (reference sequence). Trimming removed 5 bases at V and 2 bases at J, with 15 bases between.

The genes are TRBV29-1 and TRBJ2-7; maybe TRBD2 (6 bases). CDR1 and CDR2 (germline): SQVTM, ANQGSEA. The CDR3 sequence is 12 residues long. V lost 6 bases and J 6 bases, leaving 15 bases between the germline ends. In nucleotides, the CDR3 is TGCAGCGTCCGGTCGGACTATCGCGAGCAGTACTTC. Protein sequence: CSVRSDYREQYF.

Only a few counts were recorded for this clonotype. This rearrangement joins TRBV12-3 or TRBV12-4 to TRBJ2-7; 7 bases fit TRBD2. The CDR3 loop spans 15 amino acids. The junction had 14 bases not matched to a gene; V was cut back by 6 bases and J by 6 bases. CDR3 nucleotide sequence: TGTGCCAGCAGCTTGGAGGTGGTAGCGGGCTCCGAGCAGTACTTC. Residues: CASSLEVVAGSEQYF.

This clonotype was seen ten or more times. The V and J genes are TRBV28 and TRBJ2-5; 8 bases agree with TRBD2. CDR1 and CDR2 (germline): MDHEN, SYDVKM. The ends lost 2 bases at V and 2 bases at J; junction bases unmatched: 4. The CDR3 runs 15 residues. As DNA, the CDR3 is TGTGCCAGCAGTTTAGCGGGAGGAAATCAAGAGACCCAGTACTTC. Amino acids: CASSLAGGNQETQYF. Using reference TRBV28 and TRBJ2-5 for the parts outside the CDR3, the full variable domain is DVKVTQSSRYLVKRTGEKVFLECVQDMDHENMFWYRQDPGLGLRLIYFSYDVKMKEKGDIPEGYSVSREKKERFSLILESASTNQTSMYLCASSLAGGNQETQYFGPGTRLLVL.

At least ten counts were recorded for this clonotype. The genes are TRBV29-1 and TRBJ2-1; 10 bases are shared with TRBD1. Germline V gene lookup returns CDR1 SQVTM and CDR2 ANQGSEA. There are 15 residues in the CDR3. After removal of 5 bases from V and 4 bases from J, the junction contained 8 bases not matched to a gene. The CDR3 here is CSVQPGQGPYNEQFF. The CDR3 DNA reads TGCAGCGTTCAACCGGGACAGGGGCCTTACAATGAGCAGTTCTTC.

On this clonotype itself: One end of the junction varies from germline; a read error may be responsible. The genes are TRBV29-1 and TRBJ2-7; 7 bases match TRBD2. CDR3 size: 14 residues. Germline-derived CDR1 and CDR2 are SQVTM and ANQGSEA. The CDR3 reads CSVEGSGGPYVQYF. The CDR3 DNA reads as TGCAGCGTTGAAGGGTCGGGGGGTCCGTACGTGCAGTACTTC.

This clonotype was observed a single time. The J gene is TRBJ2-2, the V gene TRBV27, with D tentatively TRBD2 (5 bases). The CDR3 runs 17 residues. With 0 bases removed from V and 5 bases from J, the gap between germline ends came to 16 bases. Germline V gene lookup returns CDR1 MNHEY and CDR2 SMNVEV (reference sequence). The chain's CDR3 is CASSLSRVVGPTGELFF. The CDR3 nucleotides are TGTGCCAGCAGTTTATCGAGGGTTGTCGGTCCAACCGGGGAGCTGTTTTTT.

At least ten counts were recorded for this clonotype. The rearrangement links TRBV2 to TRBJ2-2; a weak D match, TRBD2 (5 bases). V lost 5 bases to trimming and J lost 4 bases, with 8 bases between them. The germline V gene encodes CDR1 SNHLY and CDR2 FYNNEI. This CDR3 has 13 amino acids. CDR3 in amino acids: CASSPGSTGELFF. The CDR3 coding sequence is TGTGCCAGCAGTCCTGGGAGCACCGGGGAGCTGTTTTTT.

This clonotype was counted ten times or more. This sequence joins TRBV12-3 or TRBV12-4 and TRBJ1-5; 7 bases fit TRBD1. V lost 5 bases, J lost 1 base, and 5 bases stayed unmatched. CDR3 length: 15 amino acids. CDR3: CASSLRGVSNQPQHF. CDR3 nucleotide sequence: TGTGCCAGCAGTCTCAGGGGGGTCAGCAATCAGCCCCAGCATTTT.